A selection of T cell receptor beta chains follows, all from one sample in a study of blood T cell repertoires in COVID-19. The table came from immunoSEQ multiplex PCR; TCRdb's copy has only in-frame clones and leaves some out. The table records just over 250,000 clones, approximately 89% of them present only once. Input material: peripheral blood. Receptors were obtained from an older woman with COVID-19, enrolled during active disease. CDR3s include the opening cysteine and the closing phenylalanine or tryptophan. A D gene is named only where the DNA matches it firmly. Only part of the rows carry a size: once, few, many, or a class if the clone is expanded.

once TRBD2 TRBJ2-7 TRBV6-5 CASQLAGTYEQYF TGTGCCAGCCAACTAGCGGGGACTTACGAGCAGTACTTC
. . TRBJ2-1 TRBV27 CASSLGDSSYNEQFF TGTGCCAGCAGTTTGGGAGACTCCTCCTACAATGAGCAGTTCTTC
few TRBD2 TRBJ2-1 TRBV28 CASSLGGGSYNEQFF TGTGCCAGCAGTCTTGGGGGGGGTTCGTACAATGAGCAGTTCTTC
once TRBD1 TRBJ2-3 TRBV19 CASSPEGQGATSTDTQYF TGTGCCAGTAGTCCCGAGGGACAGGGGGCAACTAGCACAGATACGCAGTATTTT
. TRBD1 TRBJ2-2 TRBV19 CASSNRQGPTGELFF TGTGCCAGTAGTAATCGACAGGGACCCACCGGGGAGCTGTTTTTT
. . TRBJ1-2 TRBV4-1 CASSQDGAGLNGYTF TGCGCCAGCAGCCAAGACGGCGCAGGACTAAATGGCTACACCTTC
. . TRBJ2-1 TRBV28 CASSLLRNEQFF TGTGCCAGCAGTTTGCTACGCAATGAGCAGTTCTTC
. TRBD2 TRBJ2-7 TRBV5-1 CASSPPAAGGFYEQYF TGCGCCAGCAGCCCACCCGCGGCGGGAGGGTTCTACGAGCAGTACTTC
once . TRBJ1-3 TRBV5-6 CASSSNTGLSGNTIYF TGTGCCAGCAGCTCAAACACAGGGCTCTCTGGAAACACCATATATTTT
few . TRBJ1-2 TRBV28 CASSLPRYGYTF TGTGCCAGCAGTTTGCCCAGATATGGCTACACCTTC
. TRBD1 TRBJ2-4 TRBV4-2 CASGGQGSDIQYF TGTGCCAGCGGGGGACAGGGTTCGGACATTCAGTACTTC
. TRBD2 TRBJ2-5 TRBV5-6 CASSLYVTSGSKKTQYF TGTGCCAGCAGCTTGTACGTTACTAGCGGGAGTAAAAAGACCCAGTACTTC
. TRBD1 TRBJ1-2 TRBV12-3/TRBV12-4 CASSFQGADGYTF TGTGCCAGCAGTTTTCAGGGGGCGGATGGCTACACCTTC
. TRBD1 TRBJ1-4 TRBV28 CATVPGQGLIEKLFF TGTGCCACCGTCCCGGGACAGGGGCTCATTGAAAAACTGTTTTTT
. TRBD2 TRBJ2-3 TRBV4-2 CASSQDLAGDADTQYF TGTGCCAGCAGCCAAGATCTAGCGGGAGACGCAGATACGCAGTATTTT
. TRBD2 TRBJ2-7 TRBV20-1 CSASDSGSAHEQYF TGCAGTGCTAGTGATAGCGGGAGCGCCCACGAGCAGTACTTC
once TRBD2 TRBJ2-1 TRBV3-1/TRBV3-2 CASRRAGGRASGEQFF TGTGCCAGCAGACGAGCGGGCGGGAGGGCCTCAGGTGAGCAGTTCTTC
once TRBD2 TRBJ2-1 TRBV28 CASSLPGTSGRNEQFF TGTGCCAGCAGTTTACCCGGGACTAGCGGGAGAAATGAGCAGTTCTTC
. TRBD2 TRBJ2-1 TRBV29-1 CSVPPQRGRGEQFF TGCAGCGTCCCGCCCCAGCGGGGACGGGGTGAGCAGTTCTTC
. TRBD2 TRBJ2-7 TRBV9 CASSVAPRLADTYEQYF TGTGCCAGCAGCGTGGCCCCCCGACTAGCTGATACCTACGAGCAGTACTTC